The 20 T cell receptor beta chains below all came from one sample that was sequenced in a study of response to subunit inactivated influenza vaccine (dated by TCRdb to about 2018). The protocol used for the library was RT-PCR. The instrument given in TCRdb is Illumina HiSeq 2500. TCRdb reprocessed the public reads (quality trimming at Q25 with fastp, clone calling with MiXCR) and kept in-frame beta chains. Rows are combined by CDR3 protein, so each entry shows the most common genes and DNA. In this sample the table shows more than 450,000 distinct CDR3 sequences, 12% of which occur a single time. Roughly a tenth of the sample lies in the top ten. The sample here was PBMCs from blood, taken on the day of vaccination. The receptors here all came from a man in his fifties who received an inactivated influenza vaccine. Donor details come from another sample of the same person, matched by shared clones.

The chain uses TRBV20-1 and TRBJ2-1; D is possibly TRBD1 (6 bases). Between the trimmed V and J ends, which lost 1 base and 3 bases, there was a span of 22 bases. Germline V gene data show CDR1 as DFQATT and CDR2 as SNEGSKA (reference sequence). CDR3 length: 18 amino acids. The CDR3: CSARGTATLEVGYNEQFF. The CDR3 region has the DNA TGCAGTGCTAGAGGGACAGCAACCCTGGAAGTAGGCTACAATGAGCAGTTCTTC.

The gene calls are TRBV7-9 and TRBJ1-1; TRBD1 agrees at 8 bases. The trim removed 5 bases at V and 7 bases at J, leaving 9 bases unmatched. CDR1 and CDR2 from the germline V gene are SEHNR and FQNEAQ (reference sequence). There are 14 residues in the CDR3. The CDR3 DNA is TGTGCCAGCAGCAACTTTCAGGGGGCGGTTGAAGCTTTCTTT. Translation gives CASSNFQGAVEAFF.

This chain connects TRBV7-2 to TRBJ2-5; the D gene is possibly TRBD2 (5 bases). Germline assignment: CDR1 SGHTA and CDR2 FQGNSA. The CDR3 has 15 residues. Trimming removed 1 base at V and 5 bases at J, with 14 bases between. The CDR3 sequence: CASSLGARGWETQYF. The CDR3 bases are TGTGCCAGCAGCTTAGGTGCTCGGGGTTGGGAGACCCAGTACTTC.

V gene TRBV7-6 combines with J gene TRBJ1-3; no reliable D call. Germline V gene sequence: CDR1 SGHVS, CDR2 FNYEAQ. With 4 bases removed from V and 0 bases from J, the gap between germline ends came to 7 bases. This CDR3 spans 14 amino acids. Here the CDR3 reads CASSSGFSGNTIYF. As DNA, the CDR3 is TGTGCCAGCAGCTCGGGTTTCTCTGGAAACACCATATATTTT.

This clonotype was seen at least ten times. J is TRBJ1-4 and V is TRBV15; 7 bases agree with TRBD1. V lost 0 bases to trimming and J lost 5 bases; unmatched junction nucleotides: 3. Germline lookup yields CDR1 LNHNV and CDR2 YYDKDF (reference sequence). This CDR3 region has 15 residues. CDR3 nucleotides: TGTGCCACCAGCAGAGATAAGGGACAGAATGAAAAACTGTTTTTT. Protein product: CATSRDKGQNEKLFF.

The table lists this clonotype with many counts. The CDR3 protein is CASSFAQGQETQYF. For the CDR3, the DNA is TGTGCCAGCAGTTTTGCACAGGGGCAAGAGACCCAGTACTTC. V is TRBV28 and J is TRBJ2-5, with 7 bases that match TRBD1. The V segment lost 3 bases and the J segment 2 bases; nucleotides outside the gene matches: 3. The germline CDR1 and CDR2 sequences are MDHEN and SYDVKM. The CDR3 has 14 amino acids.

In this sample, this clonotype turned up a few times. The chain links TRBV20-1 to TRBJ2-7, with 7 nucleotides matching TRBD2. V shed 6 bases, J shed 3 bases, and the junction held 11 bases outside the gene matches. This CDR3 region has 14 residues. CDR1 and CDR2 from the germline V gene are DFQATT and SNEGSKA (reference sequence). The CDR3 DNA follows: TGCAGTGCCAAGGGAGGGATTTCCAACTACGAGCAGTACTTC. Its protein product is CSAKGGISNYEQYF.

This clonotype was detected only a few times. The chain uses TRBV11-2 and TRBJ2-2; 7 bases are shared with TRBD1. The germline CDR1 and CDR2 sequences are SGHAT and FQNNGV. This CDR3 is 16 amino acids long. Trimming removed 0 bases from V and 6 bases from J; junction bases left unmatched: 7. CDR3 in amino acids: CASSLERGRRSGELFF. CDR3 nucleotides: TGTGCCAGCAGCTTAGAGAGGGGGCGCAGGTCCGGGGAGCTGTTTTTT. Full variable domain (missing parts from reference TRBV11-2 and TRBJ2-2): EAGVAQSPRYKIIEKRQSVAFWCNPISGHATLYWYQQILGQGPKLLIQFQNNGVVDDSQLPKDRFSAERLKGVDSTLKIQPAKLEDSAVYLCASSLERGRRSGELFFGEGSRLTVL.

The V and J genes are TRBV18 and TRBJ2-7, with TRBD1 matching over 7 bases. V shed 6 bases, J shed 6 bases, and the junction held 8 bases outside the gene matches. The CDR3 covers 13 residues. CDR1 is KGHSH, CDR2 LQKENI, per germline. CDR3 in amino acids: CASSWTGLSEQYF. The CDR3 nucleotides are TGTGCCAGCTCTTGGACAGGCCTTTCCGAGCAGTACTTC.

The V gene is TRBV3-1, the J gene TRBJ1-2; the match to TRBD1 covers 10 bases. Germline V lookup: CDR1 LGHDT, CDR2 YNNKEL (reference sequence). CDR3 length: 14 amino acids. J lost 7 bases, V lost 2 bases, and 4 bases had no gene match. CDR3 residues: CASSQLGTGVGYTF. The CDR3 region has the DNA TGTGCCAGCAGCCAACTAGGGACAGGGGTTGGCTACACCTTC.

The rearrangement joins TRBV3-1 to TRBJ2-2; no clear D. Trimming pared 5 bases from V and 0 bases from J, leaving 10 bases between. Germline lookup yields CDR1 LGHDT and CDR2 YNNKEL (reference sequence). The CDR3 covers 15 residues. CDR3 sequence: CASSRTLANTGELFF. CDR3 DNA: TGTGCCAGCAGCAGAACACTGGCGAACACCGGGGAGCTGTTTTTT.

This clonotype was found a few times. J is TRBJ2-1 and V is TRBV13; D gene uncertain. Trimming stripped 5 bases from V and 5 bases from J, with 13 bases between. The germline gives CDR1 PRHDT, CDR2 FYEKMQ (reference sequence). The CDR3 totals 14 residues. CDR3 loop: CASSGGLRDNEQFF. For the CDR3, the DNA is TGTGCCAGCAGCGGTGGTTTACGCGACAATGAGCAGTTCTTC.

This chain joins TRBV14 and TRBJ2-1; 14 nucleotides align to TRBD2. The CDR3 consists of 19 residues. Germline V lookup: CDR1 SGHDN, CDR2 FVKESK. With 5 bases clipped from V and 0 bases from J, the junction kept 9 bases outside the gene matches. CDR3 in DNA: TGTGCCAGCAGCGGGAGACTAGCGGGAGGGCCGAGCTCCTACAATGAGCAGTTCTTC. Its protein product is CASSGRLAGGPSSYNEQFF. The variable domain in full, completed from reference TRBV14 and TRBJ2-1, reads EAGVTQFPSHSVIEKGQTVTLRCDPISGHDNLYWYRRVMGKEIKFLLHFVKESKQDESGMPNNRFLAERTGGTYSTLKVQPAELEDSGVYFCASSGRLAGGPSSYNEQFFGPGTRLTVL.

The chain has TRBV7-2 and TRBJ2-3, with 7 nucleotides matching TRBD2. V dropped 5 bases and J dropped 2; count of bases not matched to a gene: 10. Germline CDR1 and CDR2: SGHTA and FQGNSA. CDR3 length: 16 amino acids. This chain's CDR3 is CASSPGASGPTDTQYF. CDR3 coding DNA: TGTGCCAGCAGCCCAGGCGCTAGCGGACCCACAGATACGCAGTATTTT.

The rearrangement links TRBV9 to TRBJ2-7; the match to TRBD1 covers 10 bases. This CDR3 region has 16 residues. V lost 3 bases, J lost 4 bases, and 10 bases stayed unmatched. Germline assignment: CDR1 SGDLS and CDR2 YYNGEE. This chain's CDR3 is CASSARSGTGDYEQYF. For the CDR3, the DNA is TGTGCCAGCAGCGCACGATCCGGGACAGGGGATTACGAGCAGTACTTC. Variable domain in full (rest from reference TRBV9 and TRBJ2-7): DSGVTQTPKHLITATGQRVTLRCSPRSGDLSVYWYQQSLDQGLQFLIQYYNGEERAKGNILERFSAQQFPDLHSELNLSSLELGDSALYFCASSARSGTGDYEQYFGPGTRLTVT.

The rearrangement uses TRBV7-2 and TRBJ2-5, with unresolved D. This CDR3 spans 15 amino acids. Germline CDR1 is SGHTA and CDR2 is FQGNSA. V lost 5 bases and J lost 5, with 18 bases in between. DNA for the CDR3: TGTGCCAGCAGCCTCCGCGAAGCGCGCTGGGAGACCCAGTACTTC. This translates into CASSLREARWETQYF.

The gene calls are TRBV13 and TRBJ2-3; TRBD2 matches at 13 bases. CDR1 is PRHDT and CDR2 is FYEKMQ in the germline V gene (reference sequence). The CDR3 spans 17 residues. After removal of 3 bases from V and 1 base from J, the junction contained 4 bases not matched to a gene. CDR3 residues: CASSLGLAGFGTDTQYF. The CDR3 DNA reads TGTGCCAGCAGCTTGGGACTAGCGGGATTTGGCACAGATACGCAGTATTTT.

The CDR3 DNA reads as TGCAGTGCTACCCTTGTTGACAGGGGTTATGGCTACACCTTC. It codes for CSATLVDRGYGYTF. J is TRBJ1-2 and V is TRBV20-1, with TRBD1 identical over 8 bases. Germline V gives CDR1 DFQATT, CDR2 SNEGSKA (reference sequence). V trimming: 4 bases; J trimming: 5 bases; junction bases outside the gene matches: 9. There are 14 residues in the CDR3.

This chain links TRBV5-1 with TRBJ2-3; TRBD1 matches at 9 bases. Germline CDR1 SGHRS, CDR2 YFSETQ. With 1 base clipped from V and 5 bases from J, the junction kept 2 bases outside the gene matches. The CDR3 totals 14 residues. CDR3 sequence reads: CASSLTGGIDTQYF. The DNA of the CDR3 is TGCGCCAGCAGCTTGACAGGGGGCATAGATACGCAGTATTTT. Based on the CDR3 plus reference TRBV5-1 and TRBJ2-3, the full variable domain is KAGVTQTPRYLIKTRGQQVTLSCSPISGHRSVSWYQQTPGQGLQFLFEYFSETQRNKGNFPGRFSGRQFSNSRSEMNVSTLELGDSALYLCASSLTGGIDTQYFGPGTRLTVL.

CDR3 in DNA: TGTGCCACCAGTGGTGGGGGGACGAGCTCCTACAATGAGCAGTTCTTC. As protein: CATSGGGTSSYNEQFF. This chain uses TRBV24-1 with TRBJ2-1, with D possibly being TRBD2 (6 bases). The CDR3 is 16 amino acids. The germline V gene encodes CDR1 KGHDR and CDR2 SFDVKD. V was pared by 5 bases and J by 0 bases, with 13 bases between.